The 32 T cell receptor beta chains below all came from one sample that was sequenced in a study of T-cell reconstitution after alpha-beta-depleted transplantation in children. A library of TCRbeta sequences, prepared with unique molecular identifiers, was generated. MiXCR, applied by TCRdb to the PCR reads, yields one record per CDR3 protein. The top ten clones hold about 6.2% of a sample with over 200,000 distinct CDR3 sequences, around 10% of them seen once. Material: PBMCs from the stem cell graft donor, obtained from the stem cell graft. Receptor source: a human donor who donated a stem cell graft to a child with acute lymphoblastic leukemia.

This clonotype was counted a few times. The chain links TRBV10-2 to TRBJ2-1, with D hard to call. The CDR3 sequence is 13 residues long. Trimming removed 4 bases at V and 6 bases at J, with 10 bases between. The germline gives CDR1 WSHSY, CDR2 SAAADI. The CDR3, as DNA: TGCGCCAGCAGTGTAGGGCCAACCAATGAGCAGTTCTTC. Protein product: CASSVGPTNEQFF.

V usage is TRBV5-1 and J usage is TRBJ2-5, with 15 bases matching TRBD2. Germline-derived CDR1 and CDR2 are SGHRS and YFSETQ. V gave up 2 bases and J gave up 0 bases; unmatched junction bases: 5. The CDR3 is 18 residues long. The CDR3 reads CASSFRTSGGAYQETQYF. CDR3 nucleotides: TGCGCCAGCAGCTTCCGGACTAGCGGGGGGGCGTACCAAGAGACCCAGTACTTC.

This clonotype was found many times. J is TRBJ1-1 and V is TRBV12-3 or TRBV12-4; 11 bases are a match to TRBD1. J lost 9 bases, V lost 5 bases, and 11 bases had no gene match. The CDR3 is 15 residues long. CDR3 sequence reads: CASSPRRTGGDKAFF. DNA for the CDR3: TGTGCCAGCAGTCCCCGTCGGACAGGGGGCGACAAAGCTTTCTTT.

Here the CDR3 DNA reads TGTGCCAGCAAGTCACAGAGCTCCTATAATTCACCCCTCCACTTT. Protein sequence: CASKSQSSYNSPLHF. The gene calls are TRBV6-2 or TRBV6-3 and TRBJ1-6; no reliable D call. The CDR3 runs to 15 residues. V gave up 7 bases and J gave up 0 bases, with 10 bases separating them. From germline, CDR1 is MNHEY and CDR2 SVGEGT.

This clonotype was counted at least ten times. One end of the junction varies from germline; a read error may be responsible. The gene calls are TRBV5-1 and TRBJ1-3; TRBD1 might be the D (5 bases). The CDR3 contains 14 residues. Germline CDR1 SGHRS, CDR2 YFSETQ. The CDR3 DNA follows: TGTGCCAGCAGTTTAGAGGGGTCTGGAAACACCATATATTTT. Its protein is CASSLEGSGNTIYF. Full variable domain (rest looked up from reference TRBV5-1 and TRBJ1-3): KAGVTQTPRYLIKTRGQQVTLSCSPISGHRSVSWYQQTPGQGLQFLFEYFSETQRNKGNFPGRFSGRQFSNSRSEMNVSTLELGDSALYLCASSLEGSGNTIYFGEGSWLTVV.

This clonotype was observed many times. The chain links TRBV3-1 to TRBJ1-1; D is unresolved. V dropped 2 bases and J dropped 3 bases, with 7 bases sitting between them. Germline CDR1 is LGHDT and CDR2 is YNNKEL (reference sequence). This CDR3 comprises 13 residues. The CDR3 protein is CASSQQADTEAFF. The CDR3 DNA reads TGTGCCAGCAGCCAACAGGCAGACACTGAAGCTTTCTTT.

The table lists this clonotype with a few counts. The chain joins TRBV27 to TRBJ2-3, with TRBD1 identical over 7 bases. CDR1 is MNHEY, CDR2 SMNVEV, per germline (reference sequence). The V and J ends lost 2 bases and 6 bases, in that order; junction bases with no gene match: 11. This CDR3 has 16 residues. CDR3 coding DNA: TGTGCCAGCAGTTTACTAAAGGGGGCGATTGGGGATACGCAGTATTTT. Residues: CASSLLKGAIGDTQYF.

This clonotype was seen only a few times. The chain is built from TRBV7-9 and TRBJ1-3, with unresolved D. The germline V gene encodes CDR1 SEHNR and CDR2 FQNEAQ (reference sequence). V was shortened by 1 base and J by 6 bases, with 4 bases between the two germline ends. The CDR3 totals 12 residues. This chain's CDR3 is CASSLGQNTIYF. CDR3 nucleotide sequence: TGTGCCAGCAGCTTAGGACAAAACACCATATATTTT.

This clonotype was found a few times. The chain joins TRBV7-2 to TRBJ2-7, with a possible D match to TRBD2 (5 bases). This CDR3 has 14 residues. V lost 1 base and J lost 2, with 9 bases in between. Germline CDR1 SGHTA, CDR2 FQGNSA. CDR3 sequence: CASSLGERAYEQYF. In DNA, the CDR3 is TGTGCCAGCAGCTTAGGGGAGAGGGCCTACGAGCAGTACTTC.

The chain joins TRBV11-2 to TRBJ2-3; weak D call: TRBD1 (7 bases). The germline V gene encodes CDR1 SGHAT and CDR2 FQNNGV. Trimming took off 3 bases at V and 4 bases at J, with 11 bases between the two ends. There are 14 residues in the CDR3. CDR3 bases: TGTGCCAGCAGCTTGCAGGGGGGCCCAGATACGCAGTATTTT. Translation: CASSLQGGPDTQYF.

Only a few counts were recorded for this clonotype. This chain's CDR3 is CASSLAVSAGYTGELFF. In nucleotides, the CDR3 is TGTGCCAGCAGCTTAGCAGTGTCGGCCGGATACACCGGGGAGCTGTTTTTT. The chain links TRBV11-3 to TRBJ2-2; the D is unclear. Trimming stripped 1 base from V and 3 bases from J, with 15 bases between. The CDR3 spans 17 residues. Germline V gene data show CDR1 as SGHNT and CDR2 as YENEEA.

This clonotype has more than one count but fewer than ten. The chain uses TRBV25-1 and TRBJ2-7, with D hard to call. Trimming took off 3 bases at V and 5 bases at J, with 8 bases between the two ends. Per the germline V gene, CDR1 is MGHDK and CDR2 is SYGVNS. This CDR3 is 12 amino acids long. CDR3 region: CASSDSPHEQYF. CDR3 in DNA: TGTGCCAGCAGTGACAGTCCTCACGAGCAGTACTTC.

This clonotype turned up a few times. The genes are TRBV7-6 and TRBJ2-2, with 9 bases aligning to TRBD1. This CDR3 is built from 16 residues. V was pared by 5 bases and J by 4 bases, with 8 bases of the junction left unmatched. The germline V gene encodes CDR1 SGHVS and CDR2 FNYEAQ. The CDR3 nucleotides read TGTGCCAGCAGCATAAGTAACAGGGGGCCCACCGGGGAGCTGTTTTTT. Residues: CASSISNRGPTGELFF.

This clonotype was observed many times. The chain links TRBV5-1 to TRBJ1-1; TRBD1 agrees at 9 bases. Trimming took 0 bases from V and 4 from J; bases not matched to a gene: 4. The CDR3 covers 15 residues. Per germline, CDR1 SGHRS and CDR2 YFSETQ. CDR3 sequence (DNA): TGCGCCAGCAGCTTGGGCTCGACAGGGGGCACTGAAGCTTTCTTT. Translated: CASSLGSTGGTEAFF.

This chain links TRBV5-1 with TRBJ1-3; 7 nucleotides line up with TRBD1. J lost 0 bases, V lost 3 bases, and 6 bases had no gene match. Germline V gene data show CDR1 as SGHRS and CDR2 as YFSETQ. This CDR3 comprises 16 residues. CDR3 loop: CASSWTGLTSGNTIYF. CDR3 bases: TGCGCCAGCAGCTGGACAGGACTTACCTCTGGAAACACCATATATTTT.

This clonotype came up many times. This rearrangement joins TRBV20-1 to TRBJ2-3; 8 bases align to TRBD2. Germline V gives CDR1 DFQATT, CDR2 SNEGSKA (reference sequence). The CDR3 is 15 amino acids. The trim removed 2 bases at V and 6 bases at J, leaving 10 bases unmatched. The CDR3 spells CSARFGRGGRDTQYF. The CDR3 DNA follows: TGCAGTGCTAGATTCGGGAGGGGGGGGCGGGATACGCAGTATTTT.

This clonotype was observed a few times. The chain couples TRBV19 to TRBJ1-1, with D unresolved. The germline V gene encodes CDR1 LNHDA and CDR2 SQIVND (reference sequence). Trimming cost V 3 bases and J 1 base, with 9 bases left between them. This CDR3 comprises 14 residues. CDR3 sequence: CASSILPQNTEAFF. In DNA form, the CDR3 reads TGTGCCAGTAGTATCTTACCACAGAACACTGAAGCTTTCTTT.

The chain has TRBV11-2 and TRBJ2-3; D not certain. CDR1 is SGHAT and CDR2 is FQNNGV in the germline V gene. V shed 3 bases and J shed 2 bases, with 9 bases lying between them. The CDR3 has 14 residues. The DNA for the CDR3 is TGTGCCAGCAGCTTCAACCAGAACACAGATACGCAGTATTTT. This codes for CASSFNQNTDTQYF.

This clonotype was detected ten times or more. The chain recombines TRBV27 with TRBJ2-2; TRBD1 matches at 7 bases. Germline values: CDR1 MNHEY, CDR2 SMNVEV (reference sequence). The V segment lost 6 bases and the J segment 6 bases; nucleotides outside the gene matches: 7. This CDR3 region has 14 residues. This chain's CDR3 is CASRWTGRAGELFF. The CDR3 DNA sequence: TGTGCCAGCAGATGGACAGGACGCGCCGGGGAGCTGTTTTTT.

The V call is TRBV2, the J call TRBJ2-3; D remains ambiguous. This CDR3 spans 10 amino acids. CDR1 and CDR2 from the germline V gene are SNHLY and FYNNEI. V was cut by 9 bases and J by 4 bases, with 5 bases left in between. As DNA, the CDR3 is TGTGCCAGTGCATCAGATACGCAGTATTTT. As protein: CASASDTQYF.

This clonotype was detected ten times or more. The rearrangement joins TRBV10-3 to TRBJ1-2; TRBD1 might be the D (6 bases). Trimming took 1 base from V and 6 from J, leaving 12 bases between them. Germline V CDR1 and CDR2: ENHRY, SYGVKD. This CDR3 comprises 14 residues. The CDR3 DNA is TGTGCCATCAGTGAGTTAACCAGGGGTAATGGCTACACCTTC. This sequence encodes CAISELTRGNGYTF.

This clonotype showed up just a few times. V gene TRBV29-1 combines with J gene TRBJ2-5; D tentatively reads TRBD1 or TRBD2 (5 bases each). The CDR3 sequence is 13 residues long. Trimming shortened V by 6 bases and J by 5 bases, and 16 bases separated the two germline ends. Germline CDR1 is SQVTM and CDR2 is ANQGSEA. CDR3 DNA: TGCAGCGTGCTCCCGGGGACGCGGGAGACCCAGTACTTC. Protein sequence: CSVLPGTRETQYF.

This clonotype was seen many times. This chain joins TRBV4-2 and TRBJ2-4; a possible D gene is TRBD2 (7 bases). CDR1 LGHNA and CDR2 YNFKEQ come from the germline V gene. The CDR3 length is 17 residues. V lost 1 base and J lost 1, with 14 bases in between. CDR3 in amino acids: CASSQGRGGVAKNIQYF. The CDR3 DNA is TGTGCCAGCAGCCAAGGAAGAGGGGGGGTGGCCAAAAACATTCAGTACTTC.

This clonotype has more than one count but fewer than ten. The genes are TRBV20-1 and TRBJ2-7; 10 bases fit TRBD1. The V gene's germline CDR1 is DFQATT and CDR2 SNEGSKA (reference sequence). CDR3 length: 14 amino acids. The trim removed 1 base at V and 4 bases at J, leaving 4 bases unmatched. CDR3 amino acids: CSARGQGALYEQYF. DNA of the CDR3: TGCAGTGCTAGAGGACAGGGGGCGCTATACGAGCAGTACTTC.

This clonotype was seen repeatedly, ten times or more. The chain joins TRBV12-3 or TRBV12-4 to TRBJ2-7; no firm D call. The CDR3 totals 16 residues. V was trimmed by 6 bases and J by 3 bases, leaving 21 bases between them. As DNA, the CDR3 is TGTGCCAGCAGCACCGGGCCACCCACCCATTACTACGAGCAGTACTTC. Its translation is CASSTGPPTHYYEQYF.

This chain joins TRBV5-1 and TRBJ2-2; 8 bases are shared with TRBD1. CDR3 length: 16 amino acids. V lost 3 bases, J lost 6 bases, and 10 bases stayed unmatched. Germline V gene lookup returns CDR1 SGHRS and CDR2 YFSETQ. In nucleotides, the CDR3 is TGCGCCAGCAGCTCAGCCGACAGGGGATTCCCCGGGGAGCTGTTTTTT. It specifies CASSSADRGFPGELFF.

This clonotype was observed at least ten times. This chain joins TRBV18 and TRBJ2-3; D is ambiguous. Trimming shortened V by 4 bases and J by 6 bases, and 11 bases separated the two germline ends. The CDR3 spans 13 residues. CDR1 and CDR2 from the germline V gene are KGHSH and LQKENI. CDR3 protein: CASSQGREDTQYF. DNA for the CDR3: TGTGCCAGCTCACAAGGACGCGAGGATACGCAGTATTTT.

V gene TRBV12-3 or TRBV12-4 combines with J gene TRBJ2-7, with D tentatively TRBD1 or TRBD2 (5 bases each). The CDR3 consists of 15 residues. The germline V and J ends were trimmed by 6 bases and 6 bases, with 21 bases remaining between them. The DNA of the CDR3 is TGTGCCAGCAGCCCCTTCGGGACGCAGGCTAGCGAGCAGTACTTC. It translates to CASSPFGTQASEQYF.

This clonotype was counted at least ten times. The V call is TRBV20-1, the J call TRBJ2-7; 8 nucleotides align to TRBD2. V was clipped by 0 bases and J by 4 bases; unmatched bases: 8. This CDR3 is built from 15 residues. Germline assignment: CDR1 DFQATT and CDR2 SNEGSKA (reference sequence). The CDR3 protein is CSARDRGGGQYEQYF. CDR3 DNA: TGCAGTGCTAGAGATCGCGGCGGGGGGCAGTACGAGCAGTACTTC.

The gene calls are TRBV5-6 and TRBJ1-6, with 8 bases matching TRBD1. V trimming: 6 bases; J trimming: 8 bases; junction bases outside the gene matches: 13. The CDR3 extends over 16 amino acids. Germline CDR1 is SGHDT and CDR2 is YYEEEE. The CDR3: CASNRRPGQEDSPLHF. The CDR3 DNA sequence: TGTGCCAGCAACCGAAGACCGGGACAGGAGGATTCACCCCTCCACTTT.

CDR3 region: CASQPLGQGEINYGYTF. The CDR3 DNA follows: TGTGCCAGCCAACCATTGGGACAGGGAGAAATTAACTATGGCTACACCTTC. The chain has TRBV6-1 and TRBJ1-2; 9 bases fit TRBD1. With 8 bases clipped from V and 1 base from J, the junction kept 14 bases outside the gene matches. Germline V gives CDR1 MNHNS, CDR2 SASEGT. The CDR3 is 17 amino acids.

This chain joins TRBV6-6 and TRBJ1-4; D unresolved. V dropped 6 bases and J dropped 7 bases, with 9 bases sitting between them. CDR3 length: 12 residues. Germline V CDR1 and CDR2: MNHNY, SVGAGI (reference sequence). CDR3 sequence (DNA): TGTGCCAGCAGCGGAGTGGGTGAAAAACTGTTTTTT. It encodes CASSGVGEKLFF.